Listed below are T cell receptor beta chains from one sample, sequenced in a study of TIL therapy for anti-PD-1-resistant metastatic lung cancer. Repertoires were generated with immunoSEQ multiplex PCR, while TCRdb's copy carries only in-frame clones and drops some. Among 55,000 to 65,000 clones listed, roughly 80% were seen once. This material consisted of blood, taken at baseline. The receptors come from a person aged 25 to 79 with non-small cell lung cancer. CDR3s include the opening cysteine and the closing phenylalanine or tryptophan. A D gene is named only where the DNA matches it firmly. The size field is filled for only some rows; it gives once, few, many or a size class.

clone size: NA; CDR3 length: 15; J gene: TRBJ1-1; V gene: TRBV6-5; D gene: NA; CDR3 protein: CASSSILTPLAEAFF; CDR3 DNA: TGTGCCAGCAGTTCAATCTTGACCCCTCTCGCTGAAGCTTTCTTT
clone size: few; CDR3 length: 17; J gene: TRBJ1-1; V gene: TRBV4-1; D gene: NA; CDR3 protein: CASSQTLLRGPNTEAFF; CDR3 DNA: TGCGCCAGCAGCCAAACTCTACTCCGGGGCCCGAACACTGAAGCTTTCTTT
clone size: NA; CDR3 length: 16; J gene: TRBJ1-2; V gene: TRBV7-2; D gene: NA; CDR3 protein: CASSLGQALPNYGYTF; CDR3 DNA: TGTGCCAGCAGCTTAGGCCAGGCCCTACCTAACTATGGCTACACCTTC
clone size: NA; CDR3 length: 17; J gene: TRBJ1-1; V gene: TRBV13; D gene: TRBD1; CDR3 protein: CASSKSPGTGLNTEAFF; CDR3 DNA: TGTGCCAGCAGCAAAAGTCCCGGGACAGGGTTGAACACTGAAGCTTTCTTT
clone size: NA; CDR3 length: 14; J gene: TRBJ2-7; V gene: TRBV4-1; D gene: TRBD1; CDR3 protein: CASSWGQGGNEQYF; CDR3 DNA: TGCGCCAGCAGTTGGGGACAGGGGGGGAACGAGCAGTACTTC
clone size: once; CDR3 length: 14; J gene: TRBJ1-5; V gene: TRBV4-1; D gene: NA; CDR3 protein: CASWGGGRNQPQHF; CDR3 DNA: TGCGCCAGCTGGGGGGGAGGGCGCAATCAGCCCCAGCATTTT
clone size: NA; CDR3 length: 13; J gene: TRBJ2-7; V gene: TRBV2; D gene: NA; CDR3 protein: CASRYTESNEQYF; CDR3 DNA: TGTGCCAGCAGATACACAGAGTCCAACGAGCAGTACTTC
clone size: NA; CDR3 length: 16; J gene: TRBJ1-2; V gene: TRBV5-6; D gene: TRBD1; CDR3 protein: CASSLPGTGKDYGYTF; CDR3 DNA: TGTGCCAGCAGCTTGCCCGGGACAGGGAAGGACTATGGCTACACCTTC
clone size: few; CDR3 length: 13; J gene: TRBJ1-5; V gene: TRBV25-1; D gene: TRBD1; CDR3 protein: CASGDRGKEPQHF; CDR3 DNA: TGTGCCAGCGGGGACAGGGGGAAAGAGCCCCAGCATTTT
clone size: NA; CDR3 length: 15; J gene: TRBJ2-1; V gene: TRBV7-9; D gene: NA; CDR3 protein: CASSLVYRGDNEQFF; CDR3 DNA: TGTGCCAGCAGCTTAGTGTATCGCGGGGACAATGAGCAGTTCTTC
clone size: NA; CDR3 length: 20; J gene: TRBJ2-1; V gene: TRBV29-1; D gene: TRBD2; CDR3 protein: CSVEEGPGLARMSFYNEQFF; CDR3 DNA: TGCAGCGTTGAAGAAGGACCGGGACTAGCGAGAATGAGTTTCTACAATGAGCAGTTCTTC
clone size: NA; CDR3 length: 14; J gene: TRBJ1-3; V gene: TRBV9; D gene: NA; CDR3 protein: CASSVAVGKNTIYF; CDR3 DNA: TGTGCCAGCAGCGTAGCGGTAGGGAAAAACACCATATATTTT
clone size: NA; CDR3 length: 15; J gene: TRBJ1-6; V gene: TRBV6-1; D gene: NA; CDR3 protein: CASSEILGGDSPLHF; CDR3 DNA: TGTGCCAGCAGTGAAATCCTGGGGGGGGATTCACCCCTCCACTTT
clone size: few; CDR3 length: 15; J gene: TRBJ2-7; V gene: TRBV11-2; D gene: TRBD2; CDR3 protein: CASSLGLAGAYEQYF; CDR3 DNA: TGTGCCAGCAGCCTCGGACTAGCGGGTGCCTACGAGCAGTACTTC
clone size: NA; CDR3 length: 12; J gene: TRBJ2-7; V gene: TRBV30; D gene: NA; CDR3 protein: CAWSVLGYEQYF; CDR3 DNA: TGTGCCTGGAGTGTACTCGGGTACGAGCAGTACTTC
clone size: NA; CDR3 length: 14; J gene: TRBJ2-7; V gene: TRBV30; D gene: NA; CDR3 protein: CAWSETGLAREQYF; CDR3 DNA: TGTGCCTGGAGTGAAACGGGTTTAGCGAGGGAGCAGTACTTC
clone size: few; CDR3 length: 16; J gene: TRBJ1-5; V gene: TRBV19; D gene: TRBD1; CDR3 protein: CASSNPGTGKNQPQHF; CDR3 DNA: TGTGCCAGTAGTAATCCCGGGACAGGGAAGAATCAGCCCCAGCATTTT
clone size: NA; CDR3 length: 13; J gene: TRBJ2-3; V gene: TRBV2; D gene: NA; CDR3 protein: CASSDKGTDTQYF; CDR3 DNA: TGTGCCAGCAGTGACAAGGGTACGGATACGCAGTATTTT
clone size: NA; CDR3 length: 13; J gene: TRBJ2-3; V gene: TRBV6-4; D gene: NA; CDR3 protein: CASSDQRADTQYF; CDR3 DNA: TGTGCCAGCAGTGACCAGAGAGCAGATACGCAGTATTTT
clone size: few; CDR3 length: 14; J gene: TRBJ2-1; V gene: TRBV19; D gene: NA; CDR3 protein: CASTPAGTYNEQFF; CDR3 DNA: TGTGCCAGTACCCCGGCAGGAACGTACAATGAGCAGTTCTTC
clone size: NA; CDR3 length: 14; J gene: TRBJ1-6; V gene: TRBV5-4; D gene: NA; CDR3 protein: CASSLAPGNSPLHF; CDR3 DNA: TGTGCCAGCAGCTTGGCGCCAGGGAATTCACCCCTCCACTTT
clone size: NA; CDR3 length: 15; J gene: TRBJ2-5; V gene: TRBV14; D gene: NA; CDR3 protein: CASSQEFGIGETQYF; CDR3 DNA: TGTGCCAGCAGCCAAGAATTTGGGATTGGAGAGACCCAGTACTTC
clone size: once; CDR3 length: 17; J gene: TRBJ2-1; V gene: TRBV7-2; D gene: TRBD2; CDR3 protein: CASSLGLAGGPPNEQFF; CDR3 DNA: TGTGCCAGCAGCTTAGGACTAGCGGGAGGGCCTCCAAATGAGCAGTTCTTC
clone size: NA; CDR3 length: 15; J gene: TRBJ2-7; V gene: TRBV11-2; D gene: TRBD1; CDR3 protein: CASSYTYRGSYEQYF; CDR3 DNA: TGTGCCAGCAGCTACACGTACAGGGGATCCTACGAGCAGTACTTC
clone size: NA; CDR3 length: 13; J gene: TRBJ1-1; V gene: TRBV11-1; D gene: NA; CDR3 protein: CASSLGGWPEAFF; CDR3 DNA: TGTGCCAGCAGCTTAGGAGGGTGGCCTGAAGCTTTCTTT
clone size: NA; CDR3 length: 15; J gene: TRBJ1-5; V gene: TRBV28; D gene: TRBD1; CDR3 protein: CASSLLGQPGQPQHF; CDR3 DNA: TGTGCCAGCAGTTTATTGGGACAGCCAGGTCAGCCCCAGCATTTT
clone size: few; CDR3 length: 16; J gene: TRBJ1-2; V gene: TRBV28; D gene: NA; CDR3 protein: CASSLQGWYRGYGYTF; CDR3 DNA: TGTGCCAGCAGTTTACAGGGATGGTATCGAGGCTATGGCTACACCTTC
clone size: few; CDR3 length: 14; J gene: TRBJ2-2; V gene: TRBV5-4; D gene: TRBD2; CDR3 protein: CASSLGGGTGELFF; CDR3 DNA: TGTGCCAGCAGCTTGGGCGGGGGCACCGGGGAGCTGTTTTTT
clone size: once; CDR3 length: 16; J gene: TRBJ2-6; V gene: TRBV6-1; D gene: NA; CDR3 protein: CASSEDWGSGANVLTF; CDR3 DNA: TGTGCCAGCAGTGAAGATTGGGGTAGTGGGGCCAACGTCCTGACTTTC
clone size: NA; CDR3 length: 15; J gene: TRBJ1-2; V gene: TRBV6-5; D gene: TRBD1; CDR3 protein: CASSPRTGGVGDYTF; CDR3 DNA: TGTGCCAGCAGTCCGCGGACAGGGGGCGTAGGTGACTACACCTTC
clone size: NA; CDR3 length: 17; J gene: TRBJ2-3; V gene: TRBV4-2; D gene: TRBD1; CDR3 protein: CASSHRRTGDDTDTQYF; CDR3 DNA: TGTGCCAGCAGCCACCGTCGGACAGGGGACGACACAGATACGCAGTATTTT
clone size: NA; CDR3 length: 13; J gene: TRBJ1-1; V gene: TRBV6-5; D gene: NA; CDR3 protein: CASSYGLGTEAFF; CDR3 DNA: TGTGCCAGCAGTTACGGGCTGGGGACTGAAGCTTTCTTT
clone size: NA; CDR3 length: 15; J gene: TRBJ2-7; V gene: TRBV4-3; D gene: TRBD2; CDR3 protein: CASSQELGGEYEQYF; CDR3 DNA: TGCGCCAGCAGCCAAGAACTGGGGGGGGAGTACGAGCAGTACTTC
clone size: NA; CDR3 length: 15; J gene: TRBJ2-2; V gene: TRBV29-1; D gene: NA; CDR3 protein: CSVALGRRRTGELFF; CDR3 DNA: TGCAGCGTTGCTCTGGGACGGCGGAGAACCGGGGAGCTGTTTTTT
clone size: NA; CDR3 length: 14; J gene: TRBJ2-3; V gene: TRBV7-6; D gene: TRBD1; CDR3 protein: CASSLLTGADTQYF; CDR3 DNA: TGTGCCAGCAGCTTACTAACAGGGGCAGATACGCAGTATTTT
clone size: NA; CDR3 length: 13; J gene: TRBJ2-7; V gene: TRBV7-2; D gene: NA; CDR3 protein: CASSSGRAYEQYF; CDR3 DNA: TGTGCCAGCAGCTCGGGACGGGCCTACGAGCAGTACTTC
clone size: NA; CDR3 length: 15; J gene: TRBJ2-7; V gene: TRBV11-3; D gene: TRBD1; CDR3 protein: CASSSPGQGVDEQYF; CDR3 DNA: TGTGCCAGCAGCTCGCCGGGACAGGGCGTTGATGAGCAGTACTTC
clone size: NA; CDR3 length: 14; J gene: TRBJ2-3; V gene: TRBV7-2; D gene: TRBD2; CDR3 protein: CASSFSGRADTQYF; CDR3 DNA: TGTGCCAGCAGCTTTAGCGGGAGGGCAGATACGCAGTATTTT
clone size: NA; CDR3 length: 18; J gene: TRBJ2-3; V gene: TRBV9; D gene: TRBD2; CDR3 protein: CASSVGLAGAISTDTQYF; CDR3 DNA: TGTGCCAGCAGCGTAGGACTAGCGGGAGCCATTAGCACAGATACGCAGTATTTT
clone size: NA; CDR3 length: 18; J gene: TRBJ2-2; V gene: TRBV25-1; D gene: NA; CDR3 protein: CASSEYIRGRRNTGELFF; CDR3 DNA: TGTGCCAGCAGTGAATATATCAGGGGCCGAAGGAACACCGGGGAGCTGTTTTTT
clone size: NA; CDR3 length: 15; J gene: TRBJ1-4; V gene: TRBV28; D gene: NA; CDR3 protein: CASFFVYRSNEKLFF; CDR3 DNA: TGTGCCAGTTTTTTCGTATACAGGAGTAATGAAAAACTGTTTTTT
clone size: few; CDR3 length: 14; J gene: TRBJ1-2; V gene: TRBV5-1; D gene: NA; CDR3 protein: CASSPERMTAGYTF; CDR3 DNA: TGCGCCAGCAGCCCGGAAAGGATGACGGCTGGCTACACCTTC
clone size: NA; CDR3 length: 15; J gene: TRBJ2-7; V gene: TRBV7-2; D gene: TRBD2; CDR3 protein: CASSTGLAWNYEQYF; CDR3 DNA: TGTGCCAGCAGCACGGGACTAGCGTGGAACTACGAGCAGTACTTC
clone size: once; CDR3 length: 13; J gene: TRBJ2-5; V gene: TRBV27; D gene: NA; CDR3 protein: CATSRLIKETQYF; CDR3 DNA: TGTGCCACGTCCCGACTAATAAAAGAGACCCAGTACTTC
clone size: once; CDR3 length: 14; J gene: TRBJ1-4; V gene: TRBV6-1; D gene: TRBD1; CDR3 protein: CASSWTGGGEKLFF; CDR3 DNA: TGTGCCAGCAGCTGGACAGGGGGCGGTGAAAAACTGTTTTTT
clone size: NA; CDR3 length: 17; J gene: TRBJ2-5; V gene: TRBV29-1; D gene: TRBD1; CDR3 protein: CSVEDGSRDRREETQYF; CDR3 DNA: TGCAGCGTTGAAGATGGGTCCCGGGACAGGAGGGAAGAGACCCAGTACTTC
clone size: NA; CDR3 length: 15; J gene: TRBJ2-4; V gene: TRBV7-9; D gene: TRBD1; CDR3 protein: CASSVAGTGVNIQYF; CDR3 DNA: TGTGCCAGCAGCGTGGCCGGGACAGGGGTGAACATTCAGTACTTC
clone size: NA; CDR3 length: 17; J gene: TRBJ1-6; V gene: TRBV21-1; D gene: NA; CDR3 protein: CASSKGGRRSYNSPLHF; CDR3 DNA: TGTGCCAGCAGCAAAGGCGGTCGACGCTCCTATAATTCACCCCTCCACTTT
clone size: NA; CDR3 length: 14; J gene: TRBJ2-7; V gene: TRBV19; D gene: NA; CDR3 protein: CASSIRDTIYEQYF; CDR3 DNA: TGTGCCAGTAGTATTAGGGACACCATCTACGAGCAGTACTTC
clone size: few; CDR3 length: 15; J gene: TRBJ2-1; V gene: TRBV9; D gene: TRBD2; CDR3 protein: CASSEYPGGLGEQFF; CDR3 DNA: TGTGCCAGCAGCGAATATCCGGGAGGGCTGGGTGAGCAGTTCTTC